A single sample gave rise to the 2 T cell receptor beta chains below, sequenced in a study of shared clonotypes between healthy human individuals. Positively selected for CCR7, the CD45RO-negative cells used as naive CD8 cells excluded terminally differentiated effector memory CD45RA+ cells. Sequencing was performed with immunoSEQ multiplex PCR; in TCRdb, only in-frame clones are kept and a portion is missing. In the table there are around 2.1 million clones, 85% to 95% of which are singletons. What was sequenced was naive CD8+ T cells from PBMCs. These receptors all come from a man aged 18-30 years in good health. Some clones in this sample may be carry-over from other donors' samples.

The chain joins TRBV6-1 to TRBJ2-4; D gene unclear. The CDR3 length is 15 residues. CDR1 and CDR2 from the germline V gene are MNHNS and SASEGT. V was cut by 10 bases and J by 0 bases, with 16 bases left in between. This CDR3 reads CAISPGTLAKNIQYF. CDR3 in DNA: TGTGCCATCTCGCCCGGCACCCTAGCCAAAAACATTCAGTACTTC.

With regard to this clone: This same CDR3 is encoded by further DNA sequences in the sample. The rearrangement links TRBV7-2 to TRBJ1-1; D ambiguous. The CDR3 is 13 amino acids. Per germline, CDR1 SGHTA and CDR2 FQGNSA. Trimming took 1 base from V and 2 from J, leaving 5 bases between them. Here the CDR3 reads CASSLGRNTEAFF. CDR3 nucleotides: TGTGCCAGCAGCTTAGGACGTAACACTGAAGCTTTCTTT.